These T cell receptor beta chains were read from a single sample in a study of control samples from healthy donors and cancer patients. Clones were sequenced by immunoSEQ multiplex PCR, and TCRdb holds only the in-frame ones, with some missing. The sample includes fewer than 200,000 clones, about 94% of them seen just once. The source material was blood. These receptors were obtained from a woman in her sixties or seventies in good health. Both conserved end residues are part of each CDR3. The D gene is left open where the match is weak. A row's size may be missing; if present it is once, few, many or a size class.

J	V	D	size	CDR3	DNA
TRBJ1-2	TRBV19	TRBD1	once	CASSEGTGAVWDYGYTF	TGTGCCAGTAGTGAGGGGACAGGGGCCGTATGGGACTATGGCTACACCTTC
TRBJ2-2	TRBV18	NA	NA	CASSPEWDTGELFF	TGTGCCAGCTCACCAGAATGGGACACCGGGGAGCTGTTTTTT
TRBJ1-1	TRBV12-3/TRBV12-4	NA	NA	CASTPRYTEAFF	TGTGCCAGCACCCCGAGGTACACTGAAGCTTTCTTT
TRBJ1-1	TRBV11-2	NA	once	CASSLGIRNTEAFF	TGTGCCAGCAGCTTAGGGATCCGGAACACTGAAGCTTTCTTT
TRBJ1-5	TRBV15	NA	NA	CATSRNRASNQPQHF	TGTGCCACCAGCAGGAACAGGGCTAGCAATCAGCCCCAGCATTTT
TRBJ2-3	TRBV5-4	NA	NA	CASSFADGTDTQYF	TGTGCCAGCAGCTTTGCTGACGGCACAGATACGCAGTATTTT
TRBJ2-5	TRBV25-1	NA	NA	CASHQTRETQYF	TGTGCCAGCCATCAAACGCGGGAGACCCAGTACTTC
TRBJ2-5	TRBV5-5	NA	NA	CASEFFETQYF	TGTGCCAGCGAGTTTTTCGAGACCCAGTACTTC
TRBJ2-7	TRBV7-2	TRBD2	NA	CASSSSGGAYEQYF	TGTGCCAGCAGCAGTAGCGGGGGGGCCTACGAGCAGTACTTC
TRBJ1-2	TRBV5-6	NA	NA	CASSLSSAGGMGYTF	TGTGCCAGCAGCTTGTCTTCGGCAGGAGGAATGGGCTACACCTTC
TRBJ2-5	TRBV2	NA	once	CASTGVSRGETQYF	TGTGCCAGCACTGGCGTCTCCCGTGGGGAGACCCAGTACTTC
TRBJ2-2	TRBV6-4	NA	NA	CASSRYRDTGELFF	TGTGCCAGCAGTAGATACAGGGACACCGGGGAGCTGTTTTTT
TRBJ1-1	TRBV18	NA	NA	CASSPVQGRGTEAFF	TGTGCCAGCTCACCAGTCCAGGGGAGGGGGACTGAAGCTTTCTTT
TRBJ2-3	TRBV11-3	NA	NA	CASSLSMGRGGTDTQYF	TGTGCCAGCAGCTTAAGTATGGGCAGGGGAGGCACAGATACGCAGTATTTT
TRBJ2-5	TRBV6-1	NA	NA	CASSEGVRETQYF	TGTGCCAGCAGTGAAGGTGTAAGGGAGACCCAGTACTTC
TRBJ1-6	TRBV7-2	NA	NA	CASSLRQGDSPLHF	TGTGCCAGCAGCTTACGGCAGGGTGATTCACCCCTCCACTTT
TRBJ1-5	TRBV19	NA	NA	CASTLGGQPQHF	TGTGCCAGTACCTTAGGGGGTCAGCCCCAGCATTTT
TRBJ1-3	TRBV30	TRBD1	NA	CAWSAGTAGNTIYF	TGTGCCTGGAGCGCCGGGACAGCCGGAAACACCATATATTTT
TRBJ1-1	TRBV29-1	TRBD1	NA	CSVDFPGRGYTEAFF	TGCAGCGTTGATTTCCCAGGCAGGGGGTACACTGAAGCTTTCTTT
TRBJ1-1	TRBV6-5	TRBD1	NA	CASSYPGTENTEAFF	TGTGCCAGCAGTTACCCCGGGACAGAGAACACTGAAGCTTTCTTT
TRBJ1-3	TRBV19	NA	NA	CASTPDSGNTIYF	TGTGCCAGTACCCCGGACTCTGGAAACACCATATATTTT
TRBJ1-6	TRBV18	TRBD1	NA	CASSPPSPGGNSPLHF	TGTGCCAGCTCACCACCCTCTCCAGGGGGCAATTCACCCCTCCACTTT
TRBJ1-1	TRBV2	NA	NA	CASSPSLGTALNTEAFF	TGTGCCAGCAGTCCATCGCTTGGGACCGCGCTGAACACTGAAGCTTTCTTT
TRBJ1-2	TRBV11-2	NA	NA	CASSLGIASWYGYTF	TGTGCCAGCAGCTTAGGGATCGCATCCTGGTATGGCTACACCTTC
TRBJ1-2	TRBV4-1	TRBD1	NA	CASSQVLQGRNKRGYTF	TGCGCCAGCAGCCAAGTGTTACAGGGGAGGAATAAACGTGGCTACACCTTC
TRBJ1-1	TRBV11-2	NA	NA	CASSLDLRGGTEAFF	TGTGCCAGCAGCTTAGATCTAAGAGGGGGCACTGAAGCTTTCTTT
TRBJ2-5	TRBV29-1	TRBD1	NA	CSGSPTGFGQETQYF	TGCAGCGGGAGCCCGACAGGGTTTGGTCAAGAGACCCAGTACTTC
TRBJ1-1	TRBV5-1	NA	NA	CASSSEGARTEAFF	TGCGCCAGCAGCTCCGAAGGGGCGCGCACAGAAGCTTTCTTT
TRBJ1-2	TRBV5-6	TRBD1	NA	CASSLGTGGNYGYTF	TGTGCCAGCAGCTTAGGGACAGGGGGAAACTATGGCTACACCTTC
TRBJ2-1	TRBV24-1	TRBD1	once	CATSDSRGRGHNEQFF	TGTGCCACCAGTGACTCTCGGGGCAGGGGGCACAATGAGCAGTTCTTC
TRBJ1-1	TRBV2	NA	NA	CAARRNTEAFF	TGTGCCGCCAGGCGGAACACTGAAGCTTTCTTT
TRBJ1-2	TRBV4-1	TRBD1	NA	CASSQAPGTVPYGYTF	TGCGCCAGCAGCCAAGCACCAGGGACAGTTCCGTATGGCTACACCTTC
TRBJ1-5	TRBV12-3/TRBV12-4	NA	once	CASRYTGTDQHF	TGTGCCAGCAGGTACACCGGGACTGACCAGCATTTT
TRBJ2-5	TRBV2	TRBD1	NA	CASSEHGTGSETQYF	TGTGCCAGCAGTGAACATGGGACAGGGAGTGAGACCCAGTACTTC
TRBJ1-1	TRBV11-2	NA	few	CASSLDLTSTEAFF	TGTGCCAGCAGCTTAGATCTGACAAGTACTGAAGCTTTCTTT
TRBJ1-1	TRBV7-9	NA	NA	CASIKDSRTVAEAFF	TGTGCCAGCATCAAGGACAGTCGAACGGTCGCTGAAGCTTTCTTT
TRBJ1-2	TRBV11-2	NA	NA	CASSLDRSQLYGYTF	TGTGCCAGCAGCTTAGACAGATCTCAACTATATGGCTACACCTTC
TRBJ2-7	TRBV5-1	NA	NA	CASSPRFPGDEQYF	TGCGCCAGCAGCCCGCGATTCCCGGGGGACGAGCAGTACTTC
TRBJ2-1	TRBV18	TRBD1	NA	CASSLWTGITYNEQFF	TGTGCCAGCTCACTATGGACAGGGATTACCTACAATGAGCAGTTCTTC
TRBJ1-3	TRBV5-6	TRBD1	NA	CASSRGRDRNPVAIYF	TGTGCCAGCAGCCGAGGACGGGACAGGAACCCGGTGGCCATATATTTT
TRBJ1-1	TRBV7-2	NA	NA	CASSFLGDTEAFF	TGTGCCAGCAGCTTTCTGGGTGATACTGAAGCTTTCTTT
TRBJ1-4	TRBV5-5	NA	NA	CASGYGQTNEKLFF	TGTGCCAGCGGCTATGGGCAGACTAATGAAAAACTGTTTTTT
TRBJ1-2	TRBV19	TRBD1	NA	CATDRANYGYTF	TGTGCCACTGACAGGGCCAACTATGGCTACACCTTC